Each of the 18 T cell receptor beta chains below was sequenced from the same sample in a study of post-analysis software for immune sequencing data. Study-wide results and caveats: Five TRBV segments, including TRBV5-6, TRBV5-1 and TRBV20-1, were more frequent in patients than controls.

cDNA libraries for TCR beta contained unique molecular identifiers. TCRdb redid the calling of the PCR reads with MiXCR, one entry per CDR3 protein. The table records hundreds of thousands of distinct CDR3 sequences, approximately 59% of them present only once. These receptors have no identified antigens. Sequenced input: blood. These receptors were obtained from a girl aged 2-10 years with multiple sclerosis.

This clonotype was counted a few times. This chain connects TRBV12-3 or TRBV12-4 to TRBJ1-1; no definite D call. This CDR3 is 9 amino acids long. Trimming removed 8 bases from V and 9 bases from J, with 7 bases in between. CDR3 sequence: CASGRQAFF. CDR3 nucleotides: TGTGCCAGCGGCCGACAAGCTTTCTTT.

The V gene is TRBV24-1, the J gene TRBJ2-1, with TRBD2 identical over 12 bases. V shed 4 bases, J shed 5 bases, and the junction held 5 bases outside the gene matches. Germline V lookup: CDR1 KGHDR, CDR2 SFDVKD. There are 16 residues in the CDR3. CDR3 in amino acids: CATSDFTSGGHNEQFF. As DNA, the CDR3 is TGTGCCACCAGTGACTTTACTAGCGGGGGGCACAATGAGCAGTTCTTC.

The chain carries TRBV5-5 and TRBJ1-2, with D maybe TRBD1 (6 bases). The CDR3 has 14 amino acids. With 1 base removed from V and 4 bases from J, the gap between germline ends came to 11 bases. CDR1 is SGHKS and CDR2 is YYEKEE in the germline V gene (reference sequence). CDR3 bases: TGTGCCAGCAGCTTGCGGGGGCAGAGCTATGGCTACACCTTC. This codes for CASSLRGQSYGYTF.

This clonotype was seen a handful of times. The chain is built from TRBV20-1 and TRBJ2-5; either TRBD1 or TRBD2 may supply D (5 bases each). The J call may be incorrect, as the DNA end agrees better with TRBJ2-7. The CDR3 runs to 12 residues. Germline V gene lookup returns CDR1 DFQATT and CDR2 SNEGSKA (reference sequence). The CDR3 loop is CSAIGAVGEQYF. DNA for the CDR3: TGCAGTGCTATCGGGGCGGTTGGCGAGCAGTACTTC.

The chain couples TRBV20-1 to TRBJ2-5, with TRBD1 matching over 7 bases. With 1 base clipped from V and 0 bases from J, the junction kept 8 bases outside the gene matches. The CDR3 is made up of 16 amino acids. Germline values: CDR1 DFQATT, CDR2 SNEGSKA (reference sequence). CDR3 in DNA: TGCAGTGCTAGAGTGCTACAGGGGTCGTACCAAGAGACCCAGTACTTC. It encodes CSARVLQGSYQETQYF.

This rearrangement joins TRBV5-1 to TRBJ2-7; weak D call: TRBD2 (5 bases). The germline CDR1 and CDR2 sequences are SGHRS and YFSETQ. This CDR3 comprises 15 residues. Trimming took 7 bases from V and 0 from J, leaving 17 bases between them. The CDR3 loop reads CASGPGGLNSYEQYF. CDR3 DNA sequence: TGCGCCAGCGGACCTGGCGGACTTAACTCCTACGAGCAGTACTTC.

V gene TRBV29-1 combines with J gene TRBJ2-3; the D call may be TRBD1 or TRBD2 (5 bases each). V lost 4 bases and J lost 5, with 7 bases in between. Germline V gives CDR1 SQVTM, CDR2 ANQGSEA. CDR3 size: 11 residues. This CDR3 reads CSVVGGDTQYF. CDR3 bases: TGCAGCGTTGTTGGGGGAGATACGCAGTATTTT.

This clonotype was found a few times. The gene calls are TRBV7-8 and TRBJ1-2; no clear D. Trimming removed 5 bases from V and 4 bases from J, with 17 bases in between. The germline V gene has CDR1 SGHVS and CDR2 FQNEAQ. The CDR3 is made up of 15 amino acids. As DNA, the CDR3 is TGTGCCAGCAGCCCTGATGGAGGGATCCCCTATGGCTACACCTTC. Translation gives CASSPDGGIPYGYTF.

The chain couples TRBV6-2 or TRBV6-3 to TRBJ1-5, with TRBD1 matching 7 bases. CDR1 and CDR2 from the germline V gene are MNHEY and SVGEGT. J lost 5 bases, V lost 10 bases, and 5 bases had no gene match. CDR3 length: 12 residues. The CDR3 protein is CATGGTYQPQHF. The DNA for the CDR3 is TGTGCCACAGGGGGGACGTATCAGCCCCAGCATTTT.

Comment on this clonotype: A much larger clone differs by one base, so this may be a read error. J is TRBJ2-1 and V is TRBV5-1, with D uncertain. CDR3 length equals 11 residues. Germline CDR1 is SGHRS and CDR2 is YFSETQ. CDR3 residues: CACSLRDEQFF. CDR3 nucleotide sequence: TGCGCCTGCAGCTTACGCGATGAGCAGTTCTTC.

V usage is TRBV6-1 and J usage is TRBJ2-4; 10 positions agree with TRBD2. The DNA end is a closer match to TRBJ2-7, so the J assignment may be wrong. This CDR3 region has 16 residues. Germline CDR1 MNHNS, CDR2 SASEGT. CDR3 sequence reads: CASSEVPSGRSHEQYF. For the CDR3, the DNA is TGTGCCAGCAGTGAAGTGCCTAGCGGGAGATCCCACGAGCAGTACTTC.

In the case of this clonotype: Sequence at one end of the junction differs from germline and may be a read error. The chain joins TRBV5-4 to TRBJ2-7, with D unclear. The CDR3 spans 13 residues. Germline-derived CDR1 and CDR2 are SGHNT and YYREEE (reference sequence). CDR3 bases: TGTGCCAGCAACTTGGCCGGGCCTCCGGCCCAGTACTTC. This codes for CASNLAGPPAQYF. Together with reference TRBV5-4 and TRBJ2-7, the CDR3 gives the full variable domain: ETGVTQSPTHLIKTRGQQVTLRCSSQSGHNTVSWYQQALGQGPQFIFQYYREEENGRGNFPPRFSGLQFPNYSSELNVNALELDDSALYLCASNLAGPPAQYFGPGTRLTVT.

The DNA of the CDR3 is TGTGCCAGCAGCCGCCCGACTAACCACAATGAGCAGTTCTTC. Its translation: CASSRPTNHNEQFF. The chain couples TRBV7-2 to TRBJ2-1; weak D call: TRBD2 (5 bases). V was cut by 5 bases and J by 5 bases, with 13 bases left in between. The CDR3 runs to 14 residues. Germline V gives CDR1 SGHTA, CDR2 FQGNSA.

This clonotype was picked up many times. The chain has TRBV12-3 or TRBV12-4 and TRBJ2-2, with TRBD2 matching over 7 bases. The CDR3 spans 14 residues. The junction had 6 bases not matched to a gene; V was cut back by 6 bases and J by 5 bases. The CDR3 DNA is TGTGCCAGCAGAGGGCAGGGAGGGACCGGGGAGCTGTTTTTT. This sequence encodes CASRGQGGTGELFF.

This clonotype has just a few counts. V gene TRBV19 combines with J gene TRBJ2-5; TRBD2 aligns across 7 bases. Germline-derived CDR1 and CDR2 are LNHDA and SQIVND (reference sequence). The CDR3 extends over 11 amino acids. Trimming took 4 bases from V and 7 from J; bases not matched to a gene: 0. Here the CDR3 reads CASSTGGTQYF. CDR3 nucleotide sequence: TGTGCCAGTAGTACGGGGGGGACCCAGTACTTC.

V is TRBV29-1 and J is TRBJ2-7, with TRBD1 identical over 9 bases. After removal of 3 bases from V and 5 bases from J, the junction contained 11 bases not matched to a gene. Per germline, CDR1 SQVTM and CDR2 ANQGSEA. The CDR3 contains 15 residues. The CDR3 DNA reads as TGCAGCGTTGAGCTAACCGGGACAGGGAACCACGAGCAGTACTTC. This encodes CSVELTGTGNHEQYF.

The chain carries TRBV20-1 and TRBJ1-5; D unclear. V was shortened by 1 base and J by 3 bases, with 7 bases between the two germline ends. From germline, CDR1 is DFQATT and CDR2 SNEGSKA (reference sequence). CDR3 length equals 13 residues. The CDR3 sequence: CSARGTNNQPQHF. The CDR3 coding sequence is TGCAGTGCTAGAGGAACAAACAATCAGCCCCAGCATTTT.

Comments on this clonotype: One end of the junction does not line up with germline, which may come from a read error. V gene TRBV27 combines with J gene TRBJ2-2; 7 positions agree with TRBD1. The CDR3 contains 16 residues. CDR1 and CDR2 (germline): MNHEY, SMNVEV (reference sequence). CDR3 sequence (DNA): TGTGCCAGCAGTGCCCGACAGGGCCCGAACACCGGGGAGCGGTTTTTT. Translated, it gives CASSARQGPNTGERFF.